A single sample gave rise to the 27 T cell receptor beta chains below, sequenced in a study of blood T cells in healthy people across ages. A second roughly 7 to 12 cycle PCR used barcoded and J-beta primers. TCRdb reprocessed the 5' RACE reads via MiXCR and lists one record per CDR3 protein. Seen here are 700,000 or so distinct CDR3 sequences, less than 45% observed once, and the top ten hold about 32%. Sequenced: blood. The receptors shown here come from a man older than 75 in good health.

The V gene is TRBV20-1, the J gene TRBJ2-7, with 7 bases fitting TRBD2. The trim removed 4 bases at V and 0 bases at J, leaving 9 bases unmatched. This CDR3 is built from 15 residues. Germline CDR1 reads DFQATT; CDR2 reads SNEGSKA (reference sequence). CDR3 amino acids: CSAIDWGGISYEQYF. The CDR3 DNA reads TGCAGTGCTATAGACTGGGGGGGGATCTCCTACGAGCAGTACTTC.

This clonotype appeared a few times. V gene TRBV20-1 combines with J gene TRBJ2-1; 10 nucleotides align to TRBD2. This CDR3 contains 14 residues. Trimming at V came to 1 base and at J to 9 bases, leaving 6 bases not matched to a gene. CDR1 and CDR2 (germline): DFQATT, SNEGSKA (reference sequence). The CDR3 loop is CSARGLAGNGEQFF. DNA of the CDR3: TGCAGTGCTAGAGGACTAGCGGGTAACGGTGAGCAGTTCTTC.

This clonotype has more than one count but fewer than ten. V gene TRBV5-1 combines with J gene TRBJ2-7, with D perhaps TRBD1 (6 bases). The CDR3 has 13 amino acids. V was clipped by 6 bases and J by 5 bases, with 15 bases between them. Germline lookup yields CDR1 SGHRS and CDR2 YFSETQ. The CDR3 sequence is CASTAPGVDEQYF. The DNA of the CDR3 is TGCGCCAGCACCGCGCCAGGGGTCGACGAGCAGTACTTC.

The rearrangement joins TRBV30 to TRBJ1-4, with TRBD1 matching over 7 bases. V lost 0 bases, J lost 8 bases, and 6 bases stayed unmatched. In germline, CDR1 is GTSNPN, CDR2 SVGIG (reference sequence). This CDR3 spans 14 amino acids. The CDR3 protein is CAWSVRQGWEKLFF. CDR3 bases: TGTGCCTGGAGTGTACGACAGGGTTGGGAAAAACTGTTTTTT.

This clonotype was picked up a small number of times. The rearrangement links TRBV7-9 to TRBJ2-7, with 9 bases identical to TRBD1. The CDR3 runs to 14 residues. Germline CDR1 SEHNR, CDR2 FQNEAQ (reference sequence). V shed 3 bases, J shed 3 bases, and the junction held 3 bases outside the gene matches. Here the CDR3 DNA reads TGTGCCAGCAGCTTTGGGACAGGGATCTACGAGCAGTACTTC. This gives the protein CASSFGTGIYEQYF.

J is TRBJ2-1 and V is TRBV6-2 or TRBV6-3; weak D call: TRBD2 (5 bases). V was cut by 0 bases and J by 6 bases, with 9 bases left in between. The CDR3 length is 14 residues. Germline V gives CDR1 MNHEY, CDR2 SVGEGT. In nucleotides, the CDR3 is TGTGCCAGCAGTTACTCGCCTAGCACCAATGAGCAGTTCTTC. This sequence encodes CASSYSPSTNEQFF.

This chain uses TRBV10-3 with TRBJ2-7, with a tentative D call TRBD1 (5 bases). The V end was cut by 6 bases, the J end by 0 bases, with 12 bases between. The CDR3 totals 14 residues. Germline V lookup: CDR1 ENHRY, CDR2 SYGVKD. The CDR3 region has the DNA TGTGCCATCAGCAGGGCTCCAAGCTCCTACGAGCAGTACTTC. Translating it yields CAISRAPSSYEQYF.

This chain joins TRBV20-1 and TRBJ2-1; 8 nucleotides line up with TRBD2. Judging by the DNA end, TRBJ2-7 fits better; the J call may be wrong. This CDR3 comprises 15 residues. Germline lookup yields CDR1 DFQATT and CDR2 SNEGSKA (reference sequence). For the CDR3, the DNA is TGCAGTGCTCCCACCCGGGGGGGCGCGGACAATGAGCAGTACTTC. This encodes CSAPTRGGADNEQYF.

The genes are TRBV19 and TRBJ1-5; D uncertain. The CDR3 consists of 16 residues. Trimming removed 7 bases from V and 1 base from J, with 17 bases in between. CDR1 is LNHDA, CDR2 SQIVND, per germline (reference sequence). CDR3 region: CASTERGRWSNQPQHF. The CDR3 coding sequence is TGTGCCAGTACCGAGAGAGGGCGTTGGAGCAATCAGCCCCAGCATTTT.

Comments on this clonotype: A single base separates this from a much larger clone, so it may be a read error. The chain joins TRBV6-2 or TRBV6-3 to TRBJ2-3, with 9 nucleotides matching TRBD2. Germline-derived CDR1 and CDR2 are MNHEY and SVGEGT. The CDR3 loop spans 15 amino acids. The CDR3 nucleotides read TGTGCCTGCAGTTTAGCGGGAGTCTCTACAGATACGCAGTATTTT. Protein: CACSLAGVSTDTQYF.

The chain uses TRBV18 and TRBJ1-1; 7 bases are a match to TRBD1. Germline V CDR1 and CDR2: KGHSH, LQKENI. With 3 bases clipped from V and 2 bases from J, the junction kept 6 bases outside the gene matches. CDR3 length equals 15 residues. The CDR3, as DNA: TGTGCCAGCTCACCGACCGGGACAGACAACACTGAAGCTTTCTTT. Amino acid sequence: CASSPTGTDNTEAFF.

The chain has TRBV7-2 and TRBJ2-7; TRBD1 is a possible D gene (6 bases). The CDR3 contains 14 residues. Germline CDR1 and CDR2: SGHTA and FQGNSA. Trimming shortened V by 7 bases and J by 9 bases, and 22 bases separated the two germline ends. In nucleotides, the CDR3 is TGTGCCAGCACCCCGGACACAGGGTACGATGGGCAGTACTTC. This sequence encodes CASTPDTGYDGQYF.

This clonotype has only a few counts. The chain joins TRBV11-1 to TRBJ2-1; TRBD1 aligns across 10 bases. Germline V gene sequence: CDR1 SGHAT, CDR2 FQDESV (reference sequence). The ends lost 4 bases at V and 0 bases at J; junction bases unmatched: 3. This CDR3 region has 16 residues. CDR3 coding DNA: TGTGCCAGCAGCTCGACAGGGGGCGACTCCTACAATGAGCAGTTCTTC. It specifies CASSSTGGDSYNEQFF.

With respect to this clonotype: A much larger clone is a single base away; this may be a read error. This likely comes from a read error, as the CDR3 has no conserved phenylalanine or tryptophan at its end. For the CDR3, the DNA is TGCGCCAGCAGCCGCATCCTCGGGACAGGGAACCAAGAGACCCAGTACTCC. It translates to CASSRILGTGNQETQYS. The V gene is TRBV4-1, the J gene TRBJ2-5; the match to TRBD1 covers 9 bases. V lost 4 bases to trimming and J lost 0 bases; unmatched junction nucleotides: 9. Per the germline V gene, CDR1 is MGHRA and CDR2 is YSYEKL. The CDR3 consists of 17 residues.

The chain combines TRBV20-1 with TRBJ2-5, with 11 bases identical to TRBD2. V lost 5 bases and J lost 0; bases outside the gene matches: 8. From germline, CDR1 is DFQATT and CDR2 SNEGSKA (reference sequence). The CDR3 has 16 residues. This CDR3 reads CSASGLAATYQETQYF. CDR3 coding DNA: TGCAGTGCTTCGGGACTAGCGGCGACATACCAAGAGACCCAGTACTTC.

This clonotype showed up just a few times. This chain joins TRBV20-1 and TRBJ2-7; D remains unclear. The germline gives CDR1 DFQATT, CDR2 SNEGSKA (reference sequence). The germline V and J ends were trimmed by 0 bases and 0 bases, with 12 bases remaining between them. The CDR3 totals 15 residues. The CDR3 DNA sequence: TGCAGTGCTAGAGATCGCCCCTCAGGCTCCTACGAGCAGTACTTC. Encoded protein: CSARDRPSGSYEQYF.

The CDR3 loop reads CASSPGLSSYNEQFF. DNA of the CDR3: TGTGCCAGCAGCCCAGGGTTGAGCTCCTACAATGAGCAGTTCTTC. The chain has TRBV3-1 and TRBJ2-1; TRBD1 might be the D (5 bases). Germline CDR1 is LGHDT and CDR2 is YNNKEL (reference sequence). Trimming left V 4 bases short and J 0 bases short, with 10 bases between. The CDR3 loop spans 15 amino acids.

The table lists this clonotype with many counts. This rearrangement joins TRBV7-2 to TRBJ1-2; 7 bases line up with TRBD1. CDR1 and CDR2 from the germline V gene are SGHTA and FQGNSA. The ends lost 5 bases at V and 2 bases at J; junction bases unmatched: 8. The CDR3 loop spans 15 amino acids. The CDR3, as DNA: TGTGCCAGCAGCCCTGGGACAGCGACAAACTATGGCTACACCTTC. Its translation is CASSPGTATNYGYTF.

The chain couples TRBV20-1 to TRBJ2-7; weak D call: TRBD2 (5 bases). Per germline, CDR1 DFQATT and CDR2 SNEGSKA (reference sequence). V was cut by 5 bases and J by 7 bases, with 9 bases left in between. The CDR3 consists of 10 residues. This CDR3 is CSASSWEQYF. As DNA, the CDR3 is TGCAGTGCTTCTAGCTGGGAGCAGTACTTC.

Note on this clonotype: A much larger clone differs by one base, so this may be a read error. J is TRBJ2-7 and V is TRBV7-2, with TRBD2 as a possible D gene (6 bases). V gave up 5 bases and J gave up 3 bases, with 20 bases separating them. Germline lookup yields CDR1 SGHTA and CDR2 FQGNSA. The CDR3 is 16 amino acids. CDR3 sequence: CASSPPPSEDVYEQYF. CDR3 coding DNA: TGTGCCAGCAGCCCCCCCCCTAGCGAGGACGTCTACGAGCAGTACTTC. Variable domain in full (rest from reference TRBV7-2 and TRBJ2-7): GAGVSQSPSNKVTEKGKDVELRCDPISGHTALYWYRQSLGQGLEFLIYFQGNSAPDKSGLPSDRFSAERTGGSVSTLTIQRTQQEDSAVYLCASSPPPSEDVYEQYFGPGTRLTVT.

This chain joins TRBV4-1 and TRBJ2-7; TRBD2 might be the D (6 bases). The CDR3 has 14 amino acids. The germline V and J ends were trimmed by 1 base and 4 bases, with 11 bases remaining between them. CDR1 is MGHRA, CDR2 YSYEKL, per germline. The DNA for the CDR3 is TGCGCCAGCAGCCAAGGACGGGGGAGATACGAGCAGTACTTC. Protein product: CASSQGRGRYEQYF.

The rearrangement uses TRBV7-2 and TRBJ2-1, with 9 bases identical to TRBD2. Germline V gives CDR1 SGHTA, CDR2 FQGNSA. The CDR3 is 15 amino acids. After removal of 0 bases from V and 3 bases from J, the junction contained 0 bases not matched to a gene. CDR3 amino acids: CASSLATSGYNEQFF. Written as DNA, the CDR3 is TGTGCCAGCAGCTTAGCGACTAGCGGCTACAATGAGCAGTTCTTC.

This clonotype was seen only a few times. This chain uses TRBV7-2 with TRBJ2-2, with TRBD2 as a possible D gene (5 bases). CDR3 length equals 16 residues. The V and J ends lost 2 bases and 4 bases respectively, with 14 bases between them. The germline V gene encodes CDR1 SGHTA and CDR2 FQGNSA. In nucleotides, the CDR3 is TGTGCCAGCAGCTTAAAAGTGCGGGTCGCCACCGGGGAGCTGTTTTTT. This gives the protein CASSLKVRVATGELFF.

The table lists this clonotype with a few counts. Here the CDR3 reads CSAGQGAQETQYF. CDR3 in DNA: TGCAGTGCCGGACAGGGGGCGCAGGAGACCCAGTACTTC. The chain carries TRBV20-1 and TRBJ2-5, with 11 positions matching TRBD1. The CDR3 consists of 13 residues. The V gene end was trimmed by 6 bases and the J gene end by 5 bases; junction bases not matched to a gene: 5. In germline, CDR1 is DFQATT, CDR2 SNEGSKA (reference sequence).

The CDR3 DNA follows: TGTGCCAGCAGCTTAGTAGGCGTAGATACGCAGTATTTT. Translating gives CASSLVGVDTQYF. V is TRBV7-2 and J is TRBJ2-3, with unresolved D. The CDR3 is 13 residues long. CDR1 SGHTA and CDR2 FQGNSA come from the germline V gene. V was pared by 1 base and J by 5 bases, with 7 bases between.

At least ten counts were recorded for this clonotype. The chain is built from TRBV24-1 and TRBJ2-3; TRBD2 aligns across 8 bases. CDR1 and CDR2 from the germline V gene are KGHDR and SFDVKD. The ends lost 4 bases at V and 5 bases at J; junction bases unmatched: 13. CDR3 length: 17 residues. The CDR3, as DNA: TGTGCCACCAGTGACCCTAGCGGGCAACCCCTGGGAGATACGCAGTATTTT. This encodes CATSDPSGQPLGDTQYF.

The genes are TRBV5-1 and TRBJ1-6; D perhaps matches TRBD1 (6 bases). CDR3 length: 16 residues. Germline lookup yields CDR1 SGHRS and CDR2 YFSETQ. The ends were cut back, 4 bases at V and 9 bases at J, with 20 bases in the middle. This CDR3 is CASSTRDTAPGSPLHF. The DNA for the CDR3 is TGCGCCAGCAGCACAAGGGACACGGCTCCGGGTTCACCCCTCCACTTT.